Shown below are 29 T cell receptor beta chains from a single sample sequenced in a study of PD-L1 blockade in urothelial cancer. This table comes from immunoSEQ multiplex PCR, and its TCRdb copy is limited to in-frame clones, with some not included. This sample has 40,000 to 45,000 clones; 88% occur once, and the top ten carry roughly 14%. The sequencing used PBMCs, collected around atezolizumab (anti-PD-L1) treatment. The source is a woman aged 55-69 years with urothelial cancer.

J is TRBJ1-1 and V is TRBV5-1; D uncertain. V lost 0 bases, J lost 1 base, and 7 bases lay in between. CDR1 SGHRS and CDR2 YFSETQ come from the germline V gene. This CDR3 has 14 amino acids. The CDR3 protein is CASSLAEGNTEAFF. The CDR3 coding sequence is TGCGCCAGCAGCTTGGCGGAGGGGAACACTGAAGCTTTCTTT.

This clone appeared once. The CDR3 nucleotides are TGTGCCTCAGGTCGCATTTATAGCAATCAGCCCCAGCATTTT. Translated, it gives CASGRIYSNQPQHF. V is TRBV27 and J is TRBJ1-5; D is uncertain. The CDR3 contains 14 residues. Trimming removed 11 bases from V and 0 bases from J, with 14 bases in between. Germline V gene sequence: CDR1 MNHEY, CDR2 SMNVEV (reference sequence).

This chain connects TRBV7-9 to TRBJ2-1; a possible D gene is TRBD1 (6 bases). CDR1 and CDR2 from the germline V gene are SEHNR and FQNEAQ (reference sequence). The CDR3 consists of 13 residues. The germline V and J ends were trimmed by 5 bases and 7 bases, with 12 bases remaining between them. The CDR3 region has the DNA TGTGCCAGCAGCCGTAATACAGGGAATGAGCAGTTCTTC. This gives the protein CASSRNTGNEQFF.

The chain joins TRBV7-2 to TRBJ2-5, with 9 positions matching TRBD2. The V gene end was trimmed by 4 bases and the J gene end by 2 bases; junction bases not matched to a gene: 8. Germline CDR1 and CDR2: SGHTA and FQGNSA. The CDR3 has 16 residues. CDR3 nucleotides: TGTGCCAGCAGCTCGGTAGGGCGGGGGGGTCAAGAGACCCAGTACTTC. Its protein is CASSSVGRGGQETQYF.

The chain joins TRBV19 to TRBJ1-2; maybe TRBD1 (6 bases). There are 11 residues in the CDR3. V shed 8 bases and J shed 6 bases, with 10 bases lying between them. Germline V gene sequence: CDR1 LNHDA, CDR2 SQIVND (reference sequence). DNA for the CDR3: TGTGCCAGTGCCAGGGGCCATGGCTACACCTTC. Its translation is CASARGHGYTF.

The chain recombines TRBV19 with TRBJ2-1, with 11 nucleotides matching TRBD2. The V gene end was trimmed by 11 bases and the J gene end by 9 bases; junction bases not matched to a gene: 12. Germline CDR1 reads LNHDA; CDR2 reads SQIVND (reference sequence). The CDR3 is made up of 14 amino acids. The CDR3: CAVAGGPLNSEQFF. CDR3 DNA: TGTGCCGTAGCGGGAGGGCCGTTGAATAGTGAGCAGTTCTTC.

In this sample, this clone turned up once. This chain joins TRBV9 and TRBJ2-3, with D tentatively TRBD2 (7 bases). CDR1 SGDLS and CDR2 YYNGEE come from the germline V gene. The V gene lost 0 bases and the J gene lost 6 bases, with 14 bases spanning the gap. The CDR3 sequence is 15 residues long. CDR3 sequence reads: CASSVGGGRYDTQYF. Here the CDR3 DNA reads TGTGCCAGCAGCGTAGGGGGGGGGCGTTATGATACGCAGTATTTT. Drawing the rest from reference TRBV9 and TRBJ2-3, the complete variable domain is DSGVTQTPKHLITATGQRVTLRCSPRSGDLSVYWYQQSLDQGLQFLIQYYNGEERAKGNILERFSAQQFPDLHSELNLSSLELGDSALYFCASSVGGGRYDTQYFGPGTRLTVL.

The chain joins TRBV5-6 to TRBJ2-1; maybe TRBD2 (6 bases). V was cut by 0 bases and J by 5 bases, with 12 bases left in between. The CDR3 contains 15 residues. Looked up from germline, CDR1 is SGHDT and CDR2 is YYEEEE. This CDR3 is CASSLAGVGNNEQFF. In nucleotides, the CDR3 is TGTGCCAGCAGCTTGGCGGGAGTAGGTAACAATGAGCAGTTCTTC.

The V call is TRBV27, the J call TRBJ1-1; TRBD1 aligns across 7 bases. This CDR3 has 17 residues. Trimming cost V 4 bases and J 0 bases; bases outside gene matches: 11. CDR1 and CDR2 (germline): MNHEY, SMNVEV (reference sequence). The CDR3 sequence is CASSWARGRAMNTEAFF. CDR3 DNA: TGTGCCAGCAGTTGGGCCAGGGGGAGAGCCATGAACACTGAAGCTTTCTTT.

The V call is TRBV5-6, the J call TRBJ2-7, with 7 bases identical to TRBD1. There are 13 residues in the CDR3. Germline loops: CDR1 SGHDT, CDR2 YYEEEE. V was pared by 3 bases and J by 1 base, with 1 base of the junction left unmatched. In nucleotides, the CDR3 is TGTGCCAGCAGCTCGGACAGGTCCTACGAGCAGTACTTC. Encoded protein: CASSSDRSYEQYF.

This clone was detected only once. V gene TRBV28 combines with J gene TRBJ2-7, with D unclear. Trimming cost V 5 bases and J 6 bases, with 8 bases left between them. The CDR3 has 11 amino acids. Germline-derived CDR1 and CDR2 are MDHEN and SYDVKM. The DNA for the CDR3 is TGTGCCAGCAGTACCCCCGGCGAGCAGTACTTC. It translates to CASSTPGEQYF.

The J gene is TRBJ2-7, the V gene TRBV7-2; 7 bases line up with TRBD1. CDR3 length: 15 residues. Germline assignment: CDR1 SGHTA and CDR2 FQGNSA. V was pared by 1 base and J by 3 bases, with 6 bases of the junction left unmatched. The CDR3 here is CASSLDRGSVYEQYF. The CDR3 DNA reads TGTGCCAGCAGCTTAGACAGGGGCTCTGTCTACGAGCAGTACTTC.

The CDR3 sequence is CASSAIAGGYNEQFF. The CDR3 region has the DNA TGTGCCAGCAGCGCGATAGCGGGGGGGTACAATGAGCAGTTCTTC. This chain connects TRBV9 to TRBJ2-1; TRBD2 agrees at 11 bases. The CDR3 contains 15 residues. Per the germline V gene, CDR1 is SGDLS and CDR2 is YYNGEE. Germline trimming cut 3 bases from V and 4 bases from J; bases unmatched to any gene: 3.

The V and J genes are TRBV9 and TRBJ2-3; 9 bases agree with TRBD2. Trimming took 4 bases from V and 0 from J; bases not matched to a gene: 27. The CDR3 has 23 residues. Germline V CDR1 and CDR2: SGDLS, YYNGEE. The CDR3 bases are TGTGCCAGCAGCAGTTCCGGGACTAGCATTTTTCTCCGGATCTTTTCTAGCACAGATACGCAGTATTTT. Translated: CASSSSGTSIFLRIFSSTDTQYF.

The chain combines TRBV5-1 with TRBJ1-1; 7 bases are a match to TRBD1. The ends lost 4 bases at V and 4 bases at J; junction bases unmatched: 16. The CDR3 runs 17 residues. Germline CDR1 SGHRS, CDR2 YFSETQ. The CDR3 DNA reads as TGCGCCAGCAGCCGAAAGGAACAGGGGAGATTCCTCACTGAAGCTTTCTTT. Its translation: CASSRKEQGRFLTEAFF.

The rearrangement uses TRBV18 and TRBJ2-2, with D possibly being TRBD1 (7 bases). Trimming took 2 bases from V and 4 from J, leaving 23 bases between them. Germline V CDR1 and CDR2: KGHSH, LQKENI. This CDR3 spans 19 amino acids. CDR3 in amino acids: CASSPRRDSLVVGTGELFF. The CDR3 coding sequence is TGTGCCAGCTCACCAAGGCGGGACAGTTTAGTGGTTGGCACCGGGGAGCTGTTTTTT.

The chain has TRBV7-3 and TRBJ1-3; weak D call: TRBD1 (6 bases). Looked up from germline, CDR1 is SGHTA and CDR2 is FQGTGA. Trimming cost V 2 bases and J 1 base, with 6 bases left between them. This CDR3 has 14 amino acids. CDR3: CASSLQGSGNTIYF. CDR3 DNA sequence: TGTGCCAGCAGCTTACAGGGGTCTGGAAACACCATATATTTT.

V and J are TRBV5-6 and TRBJ1-1, with TRBD1 matching over 10 bases. V trimming: 4 bases; J trimming: 6 bases; junction bases outside the gene matches: 6. CDR1 and CDR2 from the germline V gene are SGHDT and YYEEEE. The CDR3 sequence is 14 residues long. As DNA, the CDR3 is TGTGCCAGCAGCCCGGGACAGGGGCGGGCTGAAGCTTTCTTT. Translation: CASSPGQGRAEAFF.

In its sample, this clone ranks as medium-sized. The chain combines TRBV4-2 with TRBJ1-1; D gene uncertain. Looked up from germline, CDR1 is LGHNA and CDR2 is YNFKEQ. This CDR3 region has 13 residues. V was pared by 1 base and J by 7 bases, with 10 bases between. CDR3 coding DNA: TGTGCCAGCAGCCAAGTAGGCGGGATTGAAGCTTTCTTT. Protein product: CASSQVGGIEAFF.

V and J are TRBV11-2 and TRBJ2-1, with 8 bases lining up with TRBD2. The CDR3 runs to 15 residues. J was trimmed by 10 bases and V by 5 bases; bases with no gene match: 13. CDR1 is SGHAT, CDR2 FQNNGV, per germline. CDR3 protein: CASSLRERAGGEQFF. The CDR3 coding sequence is TGTGCCAGCAGCCTAAGGGAGCGGGCGGGGGGAGAGCAGTTCTTC.

The chain couples TRBV7-9 to TRBJ2-1; D possibly corresponds to TRBD2 (5 bases). V was pared by 3 bases and J by 12 bases, with 18 bases between. The germline V gene encodes CDR1 SEHNR and CDR2 FQNEAQ (reference sequence). The CDR3 consists of 14 residues. CDR3 DNA: TGTGCCAGCAGCTTCCTCAGCGGCCTGGACGGGCAGTTCTTC. The encoded protein is CASSFLSGLDGQFF.

This chain connects TRBV29-1 to TRBJ2-7; TRBD1 agrees at 12 bases. Looked up from germline, CDR1 is SQVTM and CDR2 is ANQGSEA. V shed 4 bases and J 4 bases; nucleotides not matched to a gene: 8. This CDR3 contains 15 residues. The CDR3 spells CSVGGTGGVGYEQYF. The CDR3 DNA reads TGCAGCGTTGGAGGGACAGGGGGCGTAGGGTACGAGCAGTACTTC.

The chain recombines TRBV6-6 with TRBJ1-4; perhaps TRBD1 as D (5 bases). Germline CDR1 is MNHNY and CDR2 is SVGAGI (reference sequence). The CDR3 has 14 residues. V was cut by 0 bases and J by 8 bases, with 10 bases left in between. This CDR3 is CASSYSGEGEKLFF. The CDR3 DNA reads as TGTGCCAGCAGTTACTCAGGGGAGGGCGAAAAACTGTTTTTT.

The chain combines TRBV5-1 with TRBJ2-3; maybe TRBD2 (5 bases). With 6 bases removed from V and 3 bases from J, the gap between germline ends came to 17 bases. This CDR3 spans 15 amino acids. CDR1 is SGHRS and CDR2 is YFSETQ in the germline V gene. The CDR3 sequence: CASTRGSTGTDTQYF. The CDR3 bases are TGCGCCAGCACTCGGGGTTCGACGGGTACAGATACGCAGTATTTT.

CDR3 nucleotides: TGTGCCAGCAGCGGTGGAGAACTATACGAGCAGTACTTC. Amino acids: CASSGGELYEQYF. The chain carries TRBV6-5 and TRBJ2-7; the D is unclear. Trimming shortened V by 6 bases and J by 4 bases, and 13 bases separated the two germline ends. The germline V gene encodes CDR1 MNHEY and CDR2 SVGAGI. The CDR3 runs to 13 residues.

The chain combines TRBV28 with TRBJ2-3; the D gene is possibly TRBD2 (7 bases). The CDR3 has 16 residues. CDR1 is MDHEN, CDR2 SYDVKM, per germline. V was trimmed by 11 bases and J by 3 bases, leaving 24 bases between them. This CDR3 reads CAESRDGGLKTDTQYF. The CDR3, as DNA: TGTGCCGAATCGCGCGACGGGGGGCTCAAGACAGATACGCAGTATTTT.

This chain links TRBV18 with TRBJ2-6, with TRBD1 identical over 11 bases. Per the germline V gene, CDR1 is KGHSH and CDR2 is LQKENI. J was trimmed by 2 bases and V by 1 base; bases with no gene match: 7. There are 19 residues in the CDR3. CDR3 loop: CASSPLPGQGAPGANVLTF. Written as DNA, the CDR3 is TGTGCCAGCTCACCACTTCCCGGACAGGGGGCACCTGGGGCCAACGTCCTGACTTTC. Using reference TRBV18 and TRBJ2-6 for the parts outside the CDR3, the full variable domain is NAGVMQNPRHLVRRRGQEARLRCSPMKGHSHVYWYRQLPEEGLKFMVYLQKENIIDESGMPKERFSAEFPKEGPSILRIQQVVRGDSAAYFCASSPLPGQGAPGANVLTFGAGSRLTVL.

The genes are TRBV7-9 and TRBJ2-5, with 10 bases matching TRBD2. The CDR3 is 16 amino acids. Per germline, CDR1 SEHNR and CDR2 FQNEAQ (reference sequence). V lost 10 bases, J lost 7 bases, and 18 bases stayed unmatched. The CDR3 DNA follows: TGTGCCACGCCAGGACTAGCGGACGTTCCCTGGGGGACCCAGTACTTC. Translating it yields CATPGLADVPWGTQYF.

This sequence joins TRBV27 and TRBJ2-7, with 7 bases aligning to TRBD1. Per germline, CDR1 MNHEY and CDR2 SMNVEV (reference sequence). V shed 2 bases and J 3 bases; nucleotides not matched to a gene: 4. CDR3 length: 14 residues. CDR3 residues: CASSLGTEYYEQYF. The CDR3 DNA reads TGTGCCAGCAGTTTAGGGACAGAATACTACGAGCAGTACTTC.